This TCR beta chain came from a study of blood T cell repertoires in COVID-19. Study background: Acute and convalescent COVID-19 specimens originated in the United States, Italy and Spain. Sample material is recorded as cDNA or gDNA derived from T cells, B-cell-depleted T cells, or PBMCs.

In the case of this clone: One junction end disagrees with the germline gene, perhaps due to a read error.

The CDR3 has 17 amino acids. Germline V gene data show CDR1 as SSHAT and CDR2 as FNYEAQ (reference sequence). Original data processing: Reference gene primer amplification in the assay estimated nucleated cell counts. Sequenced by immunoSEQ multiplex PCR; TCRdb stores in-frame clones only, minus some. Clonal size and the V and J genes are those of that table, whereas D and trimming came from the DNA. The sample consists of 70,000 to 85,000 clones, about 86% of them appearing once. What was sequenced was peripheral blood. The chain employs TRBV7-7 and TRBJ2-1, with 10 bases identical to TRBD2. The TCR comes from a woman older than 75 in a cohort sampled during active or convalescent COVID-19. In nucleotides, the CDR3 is TGTGCTAGCAGCTTAGGGTCTAGCGGGAGCTCCTACAATGAGCAGTTCTTC. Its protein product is CASSLGSSGSSYNEQFF.